One sample yielded the 31 T cell receptor beta chains listed below, sequenced in a study of shared clonotypes between healthy human individuals. CD45RO-negative, CCR7-positively selected cells formed the naive CD8 fraction, excluding terminally differentiated effector memory CD45RA+ cells. Some clones are missing from TCRdb's copy, which holds only in-frame ones; the method was immunoSEQ multiplex PCR. The sample has nearly 2 million clones, about 95% seen once. Source material: naive CD8+ T cells sorted from blood. These receptor sequences come from a young man in good health.

V usage is TRBV5-4 and J usage is TRBJ2-6, with D unclear. Trimming removed 2 bases at V and 2 bases at J, with 11 bases between. Germline CDR1 and CDR2: SGHNT and YYREEE (reference sequence). CDR3 size: 16 residues. As DNA, the CDR3 is TGTGCCAGCAGCTTCTCTTGGGGAACTGGGGCCAACGTCCTGACTTTC. Protein: CASSFSWGTGANVLTF.

This chain links TRBV6-1 with TRBJ1-1; D remains ambiguous. CDR3 length equals 13 residues. V lost 4 bases and J 0 bases, leaving 6 bases between the germline ends. Germline assignment: CDR1 MNHNS and CDR2 SASEGT. The CDR3, as DNA: TGTGCCAGCAGTGTGGTCATGAACACTGAAGCTTTCTTT. Translating it yields CASSVVMNTEAFF.

The chain uses TRBV25-1 and TRBJ2-2; D not resolved. V gave up 7 bases and J gave up 3 bases, with 3 bases separating them. Germline values: CDR1 MGHDK, CDR2 SYGVNS. This CDR3 spans 11 amino acids. CDR3 bases: TGTGCCAGCATAGACACCGGGGAGCTGTTTTTT. Translation: CASIDTGELFF.

This rearrangement joins TRBV28 to TRBJ2-4; 8 bases match TRBD1. Per germline, CDR1 MDHEN and CDR2 SYDVKM. J was trimmed by 2 bases and V by 3 bases; bases with no gene match: 9. The CDR3 is made up of 17 amino acids. CDR3 nucleotides: TGTGCCAGCAGTTTTTTATTCGGACAGGGTTCCAAAAACATTCAGTACTTC. Protein: CASSFLFGQGSKNIQYF.

As concerns this clone: The sample holds other DNA sequences that translate to the same CDR3. The CDR3 reads CASSPGGYNEQFF. CDR3 DNA: TGCGCCAGCAGCCCGGGGGGGTACAATGAGCAGTTCTTC. The V call is TRBV4-3, the J call TRBJ2-1; 8 bases align to TRBD2. The CDR3 contains 13 residues. Germline V gene data show CDR1 as LGHNA and CDR2 as YSLEER. The V gene end was trimmed by 4 bases and the J gene end by 4 bases; junction bases not matched to a gene: 0.

The chain is built from TRBV19 and TRBJ2-7; D possibly corresponds to TRBD2 (6 bases). The CDR3 has 14 residues. From germline, CDR1 is LNHDA and CDR2 SQIVND (reference sequence). Trimming left V 3 bases short and J 5 bases short, with 14 bases between. The CDR3 nucleotides are TGTGCCAGTAGTATGCGGGACGGCATCAACGAGCAGTACTTC. Encoded protein: CASSMRDGINEQYF. Filled out from reference TRBV19 and TRBJ2-7, the complete variable domain reads DGGITQSPKYLFRKEGQNVTLSCEQNLNHDAMYWYRQDPGQGLRLIYYSQIVNDFQKGDIAEGYSVSREKKESFPLTVTSAQKNPTAFYLCASSMRDGINEQYFGPGTRLTVT.

The V gene is TRBV4-1, the J gene TRBJ2-2; D is possibly TRBD1 (5 bases). Germline V gene sequence: CDR1 MGHRA, CDR2 YSYEKL. There are 16 residues in the CDR3. The V gene lost 1 base and the J gene lost 4 bases, with 13 bases spanning the gap. CDR3 DNA: TGCGCCAGCAGCCAAGGCTGGGGTCAGGGCACCGGGGAGCTGTTTTTT. This codes for CASSQGWGQGTGELFF.

This clone was recorded once. The chain carries TRBV2 and TRBJ1-6; D unclear. This CDR3 has 16 amino acids. Trimming removed 2 bases from V and 2 bases from J, with 10 bases in between. Germline V gene lookup returns CDR1 SNHLY and CDR2 FYNNEI. The DNA for the CDR3 is TGTGCCAGCAGTGAACCACAGCCAGCCTATAATTCACCCCTCCACTTT. Translated: CASSEPQPAYNSPLHF.

A word on this clone: The sample has other DNA sequences that encode this CDR3 too. The chain couples TRBV28 to TRBJ1-5, with D maybe TRBD1 (6 bases). The V gene's germline CDR1 is MDHEN and CDR2 SYDVKM. The CDR3 is 14 residues long. Trimming removed 5 bases at V and 4 bases at J, with 12 bases between. CDR3 nucleotide sequence: TGTGCCAGCAGTATGACAGGTGGGAATCAGCCCCAGCATTTT. Translating it yields CASSMTGGNQPQHF.

The chain combines TRBV4-3 with TRBJ2-5, with a tentative D call TRBD1 (5 bases). The CDR3 contains 14 residues. Deletions cut 0 bases from V and 7 bases from J, with 12 bases between. Germline V gene data show CDR1 as LGHNA and CDR2 as YSLEER. Here the CDR3 reads CASSQDQGLGTQYF. The CDR3, as DNA: TGCGCCAGCAGCCAAGATCAGGGATTGGGGACCCAGTACTTC.

The chain has TRBV10-3 and TRBJ1-2; 9 nucleotides align to TRBD1. The CDR3 runs 15 residues. Germline CDR1 and CDR2: ENHRY and SYGVKD. J gave up 5 bases and V 10 bases, and 14 bases lay outside the gene matches. The CDR3 DNA reads as TGTGCCACCGAGGCTTCCGGGACAGGGTGGTATGGCTACACCTTC. Encoded protein: CATEASGTGWYGYTF.

The chain combines TRBV30 with TRBJ2-7, with D maybe TRBD1 (6 bases). Germline-derived CDR1 and CDR2 are GTSNPN and SVGIG (reference sequence). The CDR3 covers 13 residues. Trimming took 5 bases from V and 3 from J, leaving 14 bases between them. CDR3 sequence: CAWVGTPHYEQYF. The CDR3 coding sequence is TGTGCCTGGGTAGGGACACCTCACTACGAGCAGTACTTC. Combining the CDR3 with reference TRBV30 and TRBJ2-7 gives the whole variable domain SQTIHQWPATLVQPVGSPLSLECTVEGTSNPNLYWYRQAAGRGLQLLFYSVGIGQISSEVPQNLSASRPQDRQFILSSKKLLLSDSGFYLCAWVGTPHYEQYFGPGTRLTVT.

The chain is built from TRBV30 and TRBJ2-1; 16 bases fit TRBD2. Germline lookup yields CDR1 GTSNPN and CDR2 SVGIG (reference sequence). CDR3 length: 19 residues. The V and J ends lost 2 bases and 7 bases, in that order; junction bases with no gene match: 14. The CDR3 region is CAWSLPPGLAGGPKNEQFF. In DNA form, the CDR3 reads TGTGCCTGGAGTCTACCACCGGGACTAGCGGGAGGGCCGAAGAATGAGCAGTTCTTC.

Concerning this clone: The germline gene is not matched at one end of the junction; a read error may be the cause. The rearrangement uses TRBV4-1 and TRBJ2-3, with a tentative D call TRBD1 (6 bases). The CDR3 spans 17 residues. Germline-derived CDR1 and CDR2 are MGHRA and YSYEKL. CDR3 protein: CASSLRQVLEHTDMQYF. CDR3 in DNA: TGCGCCAGCAGCCTTCGACAGGTTCTCGAACACACAGATATGCAGTATTTT.

J is TRBJ2-7 and V is TRBV15; possibly TRBD2 for D (5 bases). This CDR3 has 14 amino acids. V was pared by 1 base and J by 5 bases, with 12 bases between. Germline values: CDR1 LNHNV, CDR2 YYDKDF (reference sequence). The CDR3 region is CATSRVGLAHEQYF. The DNA for the CDR3 is TGTGCCACCAGCAGAGTTGGACTCGCCCACGAGCAGTACTTC.

This chain connects TRBV6-6 to TRBJ2-1; D ambiguous. CDR3 length: 13 residues. Trimming cost V 0 bases and J 8 bases, with 8 bases left between them. Germline CDR1 is MNHNY and CDR2 is SVGAGI (reference sequence). In DNA form, the CDR3 reads TGTGCCAGCAGTTACTCCGGAGTCCATGAGCAGTTCTTC. It is translated as CASSYSGVHEQFF.

CDR3 in DNA: TGCGCCAGCAGCCCTCGCGGTAGCGGCACAGATACGCAGTATTTT. Encoded protein: CASSPRGSGTDTQYF. The chain combines TRBV4-3 with TRBJ2-3, with D perhaps matching TRBD2 (5 bases). The CDR3 has 15 amino acids. Germline lookup yields CDR1 LGHNA and CDR2 YSLEER. V dropped 4 bases and J dropped 1 base, with 12 bases sitting between them.

The chain carries TRBV6-6 and TRBJ2-1; 11 nucleotides align to TRBD2. CDR3 size: 16 residues. The junction had 8 bases not matched to a gene; V was cut back by 5 bases and J by 5 bases. CDR1 is MNHNY, CDR2 SVGAGI, per germline (reference sequence). CDR3 sequence: CASSGLLAGVDNEQFF. In DNA form, the CDR3 reads TGTGCCAGCAGTGGACTACTAGCGGGAGTAGACAATGAGCAGTTCTTC.

The V and J genes are TRBV28 and TRBJ2-5, with 11 bases identical to TRBD2. In germline, CDR1 is MDHEN, CDR2 SYDVKM. J lost 5 bases, V lost 6 bases, and 11 bases had no gene match. CDR3 length: 16 amino acids. CDR3 in DNA: TGTGCCAGCAGACAAACTCTAGCGGGGGGATTGGAGACCCAGTACTTC. Translating gives CASRQTLAGGLETQYF.

V and J are TRBV6-1 and TRBJ2-1, with 7 nucleotides matching TRBD1. Unmatched junction bases numbered 3, after V lost 4 bases and J lost 3 bases. Germline V gene sequence: CDR1 MNHNS, CDR2 SASEGT. The CDR3 is made up of 14 amino acids. DNA of the CDR3: TGTGCCAGCAGTGGACAGGGAAACTACAATGAGCAGTTCTTC. Residues: CASSGQGNYNEQFF.

V is TRBV15 and J is TRBJ2-5; D remains ambiguous. The CDR3 extends over 13 amino acids. The V and J ends lost 6 bases and 0 bases respectively, with 8 bases between them. Per germline, CDR1 LNHNV and CDR2 YYDKDF (reference sequence). In DNA form, the CDR3 reads TGTGCCACCAGTAACGCCGACCAAGAGACCCAGTACTTC. Residues: CATSNADQETQYF.

The chain recombines TRBV25-1 with TRBJ1-1; 7 positions match TRBD1. The CDR3 is 15 residues long. The germline CDR1 and CDR2 sequences are MGHDK and SYGVNS. Trimming at V came to 1 base and at J to 5 bases, leaving 7 bases not matched to a gene. The CDR3 loop is CASSEFSGGGTEAFF. The CDR3 DNA reads TGTGCCAGCAGTGAATTTTCAGGGGGGGGGACTGAAGCTTTCTTT.

The V call is TRBV4-3, the J call TRBJ2-7, with a tentative D call TRBD2 (5 bases). V was pared by 3 bases and J by 2 bases, with 20 bases between. Germline-derived CDR1 and CDR2 are LGHNA and YSLEER. This CDR3 spans 17 amino acids. CDR3 loop: CASSQNHGLAGTYEQYF. As DNA, the CDR3 is TGCGCCAGCAGCCAGAATCATGGCCTAGCTGGAACCTACGAGCAGTACTTC.

The J gene is TRBJ2-2, the V gene TRBV10-3, with TRBD2 matching over 7 bases. Germline CDR1 ENHRY, CDR2 SYGVKD. The CDR3 covers 17 residues. The ends lost 0 bases at V and 7 bases at J; junction bases unmatched: 11. The CDR3 bases are TGTGCCATCAGTGAGTCGTTTGCTAGCGGAGGGAACGGGGAGCTGTTTTTT. Its translation is CAISESFASGGNGELFF.

The rearrangement joins TRBV5-6 to TRBJ2-1; D is perhaps TRBD1 (6 bases). There are 12 residues in the CDR3. The V and J ends lost 1 base and 9 bases respectively, with 8 bases between them. Per the germline V gene, CDR1 is SGHDT and CDR2 is YYEEEE. In DNA form, the CDR3 reads TGTGCCAGCAGCTTGACAGGGTTTGAGCAGTTCTTC. Translating gives CASSLTGFEQFF.

The rearrangement links TRBV28 to TRBJ1-2; D is undetermined. The CDR3 is 12 amino acids. CDR1 is MDHEN, CDR2 SYDVKM, per germline. Trimming pared 5 bases from V and 5 bases from J, leaving 9 bases between. CDR3 nucleotide sequence: TGTGCCAGCAGTCCCCGGACGTATGGCTACACCTTC. This codes for CASSPRTYGYTF.

The rearrangement uses TRBV5-1 and TRBJ2-5; D may be TRBD2 (5 bases). Germline CDR1 SGHRS, CDR2 YFSETQ. V lost 4 bases and J lost 5, with 9 bases in between. There are 12 residues in the CDR3. The CDR3 spells CASSELGETQYF. The DNA of the CDR3 is TGCGCCAGCAGCGAACTAGGGGAGACCCAGTACTTC.

This rearrangement joins TRBV5-3 to TRBJ2-5, with D perhaps TRBD1 (5 bases). TRBV5-3 is annotated as an ORF whose role is uncertain. This CDR3 spans 15 amino acids. V lost 0 bases and J lost 5, with 14 bases in between. The CDR3 loop reads CARSLGWGRVETQYF. The CDR3 coding sequence is TGTGCCAGAAGCTTGGGATGGGGCAGGGTTGAGACCCAGTACTTC.

The chain links TRBV2 to TRBJ1-4, with a weak D call TRBD1 (5 bases). Germline V lookup: CDR1 SNHLY, CDR2 FYNNEI. V gave up 3 bases and J gave up 7 bases, with 12 bases separating them. The CDR3 is made up of 14 amino acids. The CDR3 sequence: CASSDLAGSEKLFF. The CDR3 bases are TGTGCCAGCAGTGACTTAGCAGGGAGTGAAAAACTGTTTTTT.

The chain carries TRBV7-6 and TRBJ2-5, with D perhaps TRBD2 (5 bases). Germline V lookup: CDR1 SGHVS, CDR2 FNYEAQ. The V end lost 5 bases, the J end lost 0 bases, and 10 bases lay between the germline ends. CDR3 length equals 14 residues. The CDR3 region has the DNA TGTGCCAGCAGCGAACCGGGGTACCAAGAGACCCAGTACTTC. Translating gives CASSEPGYQETQYF.

The V and J genes are TRBV6-1 and TRBJ2-3; TRBD2 agrees at 14 bases. The CDR3 runs to 17 residues. Unmatched junction bases numbered 6, after V lost 4 bases and J lost 3 bases. Germline loops: CDR1 MNHNS, CDR2 SASEGT. The CDR3 DNA sequence: TGTGCCAGCAGTGGACTAGCGGGAGGGCTGGGGACAGATACGCAGTATTTT. This sequence encodes CASSGLAGGLGTDTQYF.